These 20 T cell receptor beta chains were all obtained from the same sample, sequenced in a study of T cells expressing NK-cell markers. TCRdb reprocessed the 5' RACE reads and reports one entry per CDR3 protein, with no DNA. The sample has roughly 390,000 distinct CDR3 sequences. Sequencing was carried out using blood T cells: a sorted CD56 or NKG2C T cell subset, CD4+ or CD8+ T cells, or bulk PBMC T cells (not recorded which). These receptors originate from a woman in her forties or fifties in good health.

V gene TRBV7-9 combines with J gene TRBJ2-3; TCRdb's D call, TRBD2, is unchecked because there is no DNA. This CDR3 comprises 13 residues. Germline assignment: CDR1 SEHNR and CDR2 FQNEAQ (reference sequence). Here the CDR3 reads CASQREGPDTQYF.

The chain joins TRBV25-1 to TRBJ2-3; lacking DNA, the TRBD2 call made by TCRdb goes unchecked. The V gene's germline CDR1 is MGHDK and CDR2 SYGVNS. The CDR3 sequence is 14 residues long. The CDR3 sequence is CASGLAGGPDTQYF.

The V gene is TRBV15, the J gene TRBJ1-1. There are 13 residues in the CDR3. Germline loops: CDR1 LNHNV, CDR2 YYDKDF (reference sequence). The CDR3 region is CATSRDPRTEAFF.

This chain uses TRBV12-3 or TRBV12-4 with TRBJ1-2; without DNA, the TCRdb call of TRBD1 cannot be checked. The CDR3 has 14 amino acids. The CDR3 region is CASSIGTRDNGYTF.

J is TRBJ2-5 and V is TRBV7-3; without DNA, the TCRdb call of TRBD2 cannot be checked. This CDR3 spans 14 amino acids. In germline, CDR1 is SGHTA, CDR2 FQGTGA. The CDR3 protein is CASSRDSGQETQYF.

The genes are TRBV20-1 and TRBJ1-1; TCRdb's D call of TRBD1 is untestable without DNA. CDR1 DFQATT and CDR2 SNEGSKA come from the germline V gene (reference sequence). The CDR3 runs to 11 residues. The CDR3 is CSAKGGQGNFF.

This chain joins TRBV12-3 or TRBV12-4 and TRBJ2-7; no DNA is available, so the TRBD1 call from TCRdb remains unchecked. There are 17 residues in the CDR3. CDR3 amino acids: CASSPSHGTGGHYEQYF.

The chain recombines TRBV6-5 with TRBJ2-5; TCRdb outputs TRBD1, but without DNA this stays unchecked. CDR1 MNHEY and CDR2 SVGAGI come from the germline V gene. This CDR3 has 14 residues. This CDR3 is CASTQLGRQETQYF.

This chain connects TRBV12-3 or TRBV12-4 to TRBJ2-6. This CDR3 is 15 amino acids long. The CDR3 loop is CASNGDSSGANVLTF.

The rearrangement joins TRBV5-1 to TRBJ2-1; TCRdb picks TRBD2, but there is no DNA to check that call. Germline-derived CDR1 and CDR2 are SGHRS and YFSETQ. The CDR3 loop spans 16 amino acids. This chain's CDR3 is CASSSLAGGTYNKQFF. The full variable domain, in which reference TRBV5-1 and TRBJ2-1 provide the parts outside the CDR3, is KAGVTQTPRYLIKTRGQQVTLSCSPISGHRSVSWYQQTPGQGLQFLFEYFSETQRNKGNFPGRFSGRQFSNSRSEMNVSTLELGDSALYLCASSSLAGGTYNKQFFGPGTRLTVL.

The chain carries TRBV19 and TRBJ2-3; TCRdb indicates TRBD1, and absent DNA this call remains unverified. The V gene's germline CDR1 is LNHDA and CDR2 SQIVND (reference sequence). The CDR3 covers 12 residues. The CDR3 spells CATQGSTDTQYF.

The chain links TRBV5-6 to TRBJ2-1; TCRdb designates TRBD2, a call that cannot be tested without DNA. The germline gives CDR1 SGHDT, CDR2 YYEEEE. The CDR3 runs 17 residues. CDR3: CASSLEPGLASYNEQFF.

This sequence joins TRBV9 and TRBJ1-2; there is no DNA to check the TCRdb D call of TRBD1. The germline gives CDR1 SGDLS, CDR2 YYNGEE. The CDR3 is 15 amino acids. This chain's CDR3 is CASSLDRLSHYGYTF.

CDR3 amino acids: CAWSRDYGTDTQYF. The chain couples TRBV30 to TRBJ2-3. The length of the CDR3 is 14 residues. Germline lookup yields CDR1 GTSNPN and CDR2 SVGIG (reference sequence).

The chain carries TRBV5-1 and TRBJ2-7; lacking DNA, the TRBD2 call made by TCRdb goes unchecked. The CDR3 spans 14 residues. Germline V gene sequence: CDR1 SGHRS, CDR2 YFSETQ. CDR3 loop: CASSASGTSDEQYF.

The rearrangement uses TRBV12-3 or TRBV12-4 and TRBJ2-1; TCRdb designates TRBD1, a call that cannot be tested without DNA. The CDR3 contains 15 residues. CDR3 region: CASSPAGAPNNEQFF.

The chain couples TRBV20-1 to TRBJ1-1; absent DNA, TCRdb's TRBD1 call cannot be checked. Per the germline V gene, CDR1 is DFQATT and CDR2 is SNEGSKA (reference sequence). The CDR3 totals 13 residues. The chain's CDR3 is CSLLTGQGPEAFF.

V usage is TRBV5-1 and J usage is TRBJ2-7. The CDR3 sequence is 14 residues long. The V gene's germline CDR1 is SGHRS and CDR2 YFSETQ. Here the CDR3 reads CASSPKFEQYEQYF.

The chain employs TRBV24-1 and TRBJ2-6; TCRdb's D call, TRBD1, is unchecked because there is no DNA. This CDR3 is built from 16 residues. The germline V gene encodes CDR1 KGHDR and CDR2 SFDVKD. Here the CDR3 reads CATSDPNRAGANVLTF.

V is TRBV18 and J is TRBJ2-1; TCRdb names TRBD1, which stays unverified in the absence of DNA. Looked up from germline, CDR1 is KGHSH and CDR2 is LQKENI. The CDR3 is 13 amino acids. CDR3 amino acids: CASCGQLYNEQFF.